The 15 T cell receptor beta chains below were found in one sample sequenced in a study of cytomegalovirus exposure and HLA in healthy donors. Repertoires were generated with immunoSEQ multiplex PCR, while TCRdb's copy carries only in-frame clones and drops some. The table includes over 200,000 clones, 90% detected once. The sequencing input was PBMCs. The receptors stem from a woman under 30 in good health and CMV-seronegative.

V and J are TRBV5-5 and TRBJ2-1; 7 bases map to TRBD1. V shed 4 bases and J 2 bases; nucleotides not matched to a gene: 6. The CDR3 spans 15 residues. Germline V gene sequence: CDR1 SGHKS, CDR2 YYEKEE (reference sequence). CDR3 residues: CASSPATGAYNEQFF. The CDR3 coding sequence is TGTGCCAGCAGCCCGGCAACAGGGGCCTACAATGAGCAGTTCTTC.

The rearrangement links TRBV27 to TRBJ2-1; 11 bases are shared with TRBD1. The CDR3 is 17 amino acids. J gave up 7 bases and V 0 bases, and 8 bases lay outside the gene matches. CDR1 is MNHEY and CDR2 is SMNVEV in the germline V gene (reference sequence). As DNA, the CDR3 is TGTGCCAGCAGTTTATCGTTGGGACAGGGGGTAGCAAATGAGCAGTTCTTC. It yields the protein CASSLSLGQGVANEQFF.

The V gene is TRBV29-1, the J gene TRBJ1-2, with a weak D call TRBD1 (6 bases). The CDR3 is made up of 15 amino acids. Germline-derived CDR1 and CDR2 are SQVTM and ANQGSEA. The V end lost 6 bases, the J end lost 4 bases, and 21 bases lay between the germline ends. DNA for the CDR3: TGCAGCGTGGGCAAGACAGGCTACGAGACCTATGGCTACACCTTC. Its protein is CSVGKTGYETYGYTF. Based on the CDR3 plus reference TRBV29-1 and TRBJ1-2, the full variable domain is SAVISQKPSRDICQRGTSLTIQCQVDSQVTMMFWYRQQPGQSLTLIATANQGSEATYESGFVIDKFPISRPNLTFSTLTVSNMSPEDSSIYLCSVGKTGYETYGYTFGSGTRLTVV.

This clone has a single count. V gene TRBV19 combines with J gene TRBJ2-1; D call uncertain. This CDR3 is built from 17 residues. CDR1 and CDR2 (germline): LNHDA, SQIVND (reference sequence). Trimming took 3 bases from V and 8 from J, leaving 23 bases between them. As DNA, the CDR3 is TGTGCCAGTAGTATTACTCTTCCAGGATCCAATGCTGATGAGCAGTTCTTC. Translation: CASSITLPGSNADEQFF.

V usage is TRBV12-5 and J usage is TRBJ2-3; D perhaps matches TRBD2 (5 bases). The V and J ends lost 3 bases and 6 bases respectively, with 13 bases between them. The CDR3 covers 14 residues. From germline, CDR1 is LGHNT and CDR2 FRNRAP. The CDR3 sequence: CASGLGGPTDTQYF. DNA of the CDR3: TGTGCTAGTGGTTTAGGAGGACCAACCGATACGCAGTATTTT.

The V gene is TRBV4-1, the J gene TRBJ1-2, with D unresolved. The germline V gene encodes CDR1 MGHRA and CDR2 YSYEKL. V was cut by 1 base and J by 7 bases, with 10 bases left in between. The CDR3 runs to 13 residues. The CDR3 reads CASSQVGLGGYTF. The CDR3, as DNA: TGCGCCAGCAGCCAAGTCGGGTTAGGTGGCTACACCTTC.

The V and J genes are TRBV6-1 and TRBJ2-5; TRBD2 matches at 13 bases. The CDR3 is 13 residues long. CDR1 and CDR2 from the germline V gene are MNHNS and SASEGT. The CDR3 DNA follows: TGTGCTGCAGGACTAGCGGGGGTGGAGACCCAGTACTTC. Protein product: CAAGLAGVETQYF.

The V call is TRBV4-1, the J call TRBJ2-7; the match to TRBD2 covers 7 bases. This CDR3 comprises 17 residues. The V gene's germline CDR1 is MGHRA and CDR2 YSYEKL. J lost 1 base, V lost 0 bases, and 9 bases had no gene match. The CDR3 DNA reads TGCGCCAGCAGCCAAGATCTAAGTCTAGCGGATTCCTACGAGCAGTACTTC. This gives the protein CASSQDLSLADSYEQYF.

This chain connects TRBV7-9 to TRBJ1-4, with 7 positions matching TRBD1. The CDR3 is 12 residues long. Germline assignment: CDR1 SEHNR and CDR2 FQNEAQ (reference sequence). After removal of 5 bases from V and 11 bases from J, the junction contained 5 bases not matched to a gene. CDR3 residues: CASSHRDSKLFF. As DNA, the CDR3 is TGTGCCAGCAGCCATCGGGACAGCAAACTGTTTTTT.

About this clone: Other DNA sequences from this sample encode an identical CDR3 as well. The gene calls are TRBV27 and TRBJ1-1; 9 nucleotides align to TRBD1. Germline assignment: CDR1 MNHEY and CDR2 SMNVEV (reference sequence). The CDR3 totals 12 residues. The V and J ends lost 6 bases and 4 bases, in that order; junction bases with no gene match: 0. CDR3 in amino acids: CASRTGGTEAFF. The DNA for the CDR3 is TGTGCCAGCAGGACAGGGGGCACTGAAGCTTTCTTT.

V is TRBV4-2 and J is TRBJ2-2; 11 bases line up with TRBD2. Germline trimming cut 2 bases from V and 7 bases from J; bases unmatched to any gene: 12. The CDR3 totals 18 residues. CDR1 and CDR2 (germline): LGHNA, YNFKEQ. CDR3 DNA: TGTGCCAGCAGCCAAAATGCAGTAGCGGGGGGGCTTGGCGGGGAGCTGTTTTTT. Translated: CASSQNAVAGGLGGELFF.

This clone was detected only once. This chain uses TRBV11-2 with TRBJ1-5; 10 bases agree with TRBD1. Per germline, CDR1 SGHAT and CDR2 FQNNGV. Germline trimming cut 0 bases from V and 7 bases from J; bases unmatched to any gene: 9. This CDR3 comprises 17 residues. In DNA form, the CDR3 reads TGTGCCAGCAGCTTAGACGAGGGACAGGGGAGGAGGCAGCCCCAGCATTTT. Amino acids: CASSLDEGQGRRQPQHF.

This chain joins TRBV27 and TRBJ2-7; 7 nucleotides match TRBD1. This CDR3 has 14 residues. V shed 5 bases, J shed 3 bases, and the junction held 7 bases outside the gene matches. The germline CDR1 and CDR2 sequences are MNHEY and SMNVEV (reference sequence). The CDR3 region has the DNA TGTGCCAGCAGTAGCCTCGGACAGGTCTACGAGCAGTACGTC. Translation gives CASSSLGQVYEQYV.

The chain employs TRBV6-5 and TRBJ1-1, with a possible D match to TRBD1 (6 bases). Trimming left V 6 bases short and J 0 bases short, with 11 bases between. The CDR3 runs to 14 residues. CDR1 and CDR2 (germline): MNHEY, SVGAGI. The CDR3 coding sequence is TGTGCCAGCAGGACGACAGGTATGAACACTGAAGCTTTCTTT. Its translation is CASRTTGMNTEAFF.

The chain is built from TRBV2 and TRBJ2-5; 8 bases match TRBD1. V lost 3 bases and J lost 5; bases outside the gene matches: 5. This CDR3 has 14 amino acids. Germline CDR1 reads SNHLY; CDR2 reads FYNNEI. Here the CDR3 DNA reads TGTGCCAGCAGTGAGAGGACAGGGTGGGAGACCCAGTACTTC. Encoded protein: CASSERTGWETQYF.